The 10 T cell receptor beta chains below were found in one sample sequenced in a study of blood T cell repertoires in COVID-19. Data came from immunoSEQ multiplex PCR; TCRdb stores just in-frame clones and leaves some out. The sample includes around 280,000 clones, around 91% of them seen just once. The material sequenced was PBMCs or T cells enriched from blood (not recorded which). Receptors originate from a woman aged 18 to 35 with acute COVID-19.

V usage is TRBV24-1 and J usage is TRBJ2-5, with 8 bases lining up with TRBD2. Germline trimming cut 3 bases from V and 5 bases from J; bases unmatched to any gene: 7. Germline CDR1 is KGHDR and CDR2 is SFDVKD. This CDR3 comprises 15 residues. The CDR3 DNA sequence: TGTGCCACCAGTGATCCCGGGACTAGGGTTGAGACCCAGTACTTC. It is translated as CATSDPGTRVETQYF.

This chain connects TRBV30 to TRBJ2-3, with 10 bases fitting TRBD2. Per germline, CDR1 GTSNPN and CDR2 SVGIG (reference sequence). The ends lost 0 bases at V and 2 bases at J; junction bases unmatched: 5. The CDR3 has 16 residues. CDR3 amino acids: CAWSVGSGRHTDTQYF. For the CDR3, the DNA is TGTGCCTGGAGTGTAGGTAGCGGGAGGCACACAGATACGCAGTATTTT.

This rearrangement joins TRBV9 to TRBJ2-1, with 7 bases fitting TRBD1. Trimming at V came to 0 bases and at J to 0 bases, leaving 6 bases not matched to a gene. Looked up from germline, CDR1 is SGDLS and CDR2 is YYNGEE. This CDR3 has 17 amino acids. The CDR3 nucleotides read TGTGCCAGCAGCGTAGGGACAGGTTTTTTCTCCTACAATGAGCAGTTCTTC. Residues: CASSVGTGFFSYNEQFF.

The CDR3 loop is CASSLWGGPANEQFF. DNA for the CDR3: TGTGCCAGTAGTCTATGGGGAGGGCCTGCAAATGAGCAGTTCTTC. This chain joins TRBV19 and TRBJ2-1, with 7 bases aligning to TRBD2. CDR1 is LNHDA, CDR2 SQIVND, per germline (reference sequence). V shed 5 bases, J shed 7 bases, and the junction held 11 bases outside the gene matches. CDR3 size: 15 residues.

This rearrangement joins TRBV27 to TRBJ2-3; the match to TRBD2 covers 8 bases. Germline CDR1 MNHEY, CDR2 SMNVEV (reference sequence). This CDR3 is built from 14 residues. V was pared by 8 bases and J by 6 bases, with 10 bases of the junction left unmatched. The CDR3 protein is CASRWRGAGDTQYF. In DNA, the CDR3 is TGTGCCAGCCGTTGGCGGGGGGCAGGGGATACGCAGTATTTT.

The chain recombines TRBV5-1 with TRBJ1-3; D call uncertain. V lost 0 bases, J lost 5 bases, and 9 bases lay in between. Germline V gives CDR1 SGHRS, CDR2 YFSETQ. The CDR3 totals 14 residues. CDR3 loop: CASSLGQDRNTIYF. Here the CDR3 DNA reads TGCGCCAGCAGCTTGGGCCAGGATAGAAACACCATATATTTT.

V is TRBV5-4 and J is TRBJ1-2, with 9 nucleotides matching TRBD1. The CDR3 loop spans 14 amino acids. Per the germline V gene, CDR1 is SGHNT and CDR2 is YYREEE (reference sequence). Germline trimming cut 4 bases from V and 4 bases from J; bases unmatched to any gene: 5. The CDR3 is CASSTKDRGYGYTF. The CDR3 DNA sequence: TGTGCCAGCAGCACCAAGGACAGGGGCTATGGCTACACCTTC.

The DNA for the CDR3 is TGTGCCACCAGTGGGGGAGGTGGAGAGACCCAGTACTTC. This codes for CATSGGGGETQYF. The V and J genes are TRBV24-1 and TRBJ2-5; D may be TRBD2 (6 bases). Trimming took off 5 bases at V and 4 bases at J, with 10 bases between the two ends. The CDR3 is 13 residues long. CDR1 and CDR2 (germline): KGHDR, SFDVKD.

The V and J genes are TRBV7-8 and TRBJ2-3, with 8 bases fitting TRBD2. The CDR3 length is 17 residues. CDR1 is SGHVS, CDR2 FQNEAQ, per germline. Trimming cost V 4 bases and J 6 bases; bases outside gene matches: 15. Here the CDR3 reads CASSYWGLEGLYDTQYF. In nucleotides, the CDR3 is TGTGCCAGCAGCTATTGGGGACTAGAGGGTTTATACGATACGCAGTATTTT.

CDR3 coding DNA: TGTGCCACCAGCGAGACAGGGTATGGCTACACCTTC. Residues: CATSETGYGYTF. This chain joins TRBV15 and TRBJ1-2; 7 bases match TRBD1. The CDR3 is 12 residues long. Unmatched junction bases numbered 2, after V lost 5 bases and J lost 5 bases. CDR1 LNHNV and CDR2 YYDKDF come from the germline V gene (reference sequence).